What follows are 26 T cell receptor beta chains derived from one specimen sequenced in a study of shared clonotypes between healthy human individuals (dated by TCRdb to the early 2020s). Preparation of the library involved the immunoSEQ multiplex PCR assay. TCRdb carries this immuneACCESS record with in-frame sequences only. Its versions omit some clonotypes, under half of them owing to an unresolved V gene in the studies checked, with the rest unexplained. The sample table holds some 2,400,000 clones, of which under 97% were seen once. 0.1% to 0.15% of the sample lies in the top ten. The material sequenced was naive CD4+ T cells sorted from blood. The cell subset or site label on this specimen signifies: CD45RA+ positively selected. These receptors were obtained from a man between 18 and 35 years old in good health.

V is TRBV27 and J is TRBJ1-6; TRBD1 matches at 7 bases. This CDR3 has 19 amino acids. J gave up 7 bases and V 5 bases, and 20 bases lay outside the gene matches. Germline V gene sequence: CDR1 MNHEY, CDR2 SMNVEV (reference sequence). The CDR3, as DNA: TGTGCCAGCAGTCCGCAGGGGGGCGCTGTCTTGGGGAGGAATTCACCCCTCCACTTT. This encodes CASSPQGGAVLGRNSPLHF.

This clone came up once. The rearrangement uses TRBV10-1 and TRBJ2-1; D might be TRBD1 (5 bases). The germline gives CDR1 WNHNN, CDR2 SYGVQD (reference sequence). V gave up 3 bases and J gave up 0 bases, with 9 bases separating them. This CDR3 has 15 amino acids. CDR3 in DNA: TGCGCCAGCAGTGATTCACAGGCCTCCTACAATGAGCAGTTCTTC. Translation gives CASSDSQASYNEQFF.

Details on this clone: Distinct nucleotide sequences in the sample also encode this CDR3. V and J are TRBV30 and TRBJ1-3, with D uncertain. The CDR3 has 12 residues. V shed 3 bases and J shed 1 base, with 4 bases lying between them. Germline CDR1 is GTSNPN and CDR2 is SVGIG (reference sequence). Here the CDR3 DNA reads TGTGCCTGGAGGGAGTCTGGAAACACCATATATTTT. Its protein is CAWRESGNTIYF.

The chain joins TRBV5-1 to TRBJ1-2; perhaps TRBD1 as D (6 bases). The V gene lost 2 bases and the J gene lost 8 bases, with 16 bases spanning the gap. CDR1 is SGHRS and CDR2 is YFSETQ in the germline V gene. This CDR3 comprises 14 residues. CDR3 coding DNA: TGCGCCAGCAGCTTACAGGGTGGGGACTGGGGCTACACCTTC. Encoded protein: CASSLQGGDWGYTF.

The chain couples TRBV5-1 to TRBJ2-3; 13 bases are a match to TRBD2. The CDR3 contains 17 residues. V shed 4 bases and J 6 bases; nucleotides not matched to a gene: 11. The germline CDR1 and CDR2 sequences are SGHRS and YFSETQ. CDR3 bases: TGCGCCAGCAGCATACACGGACTAGCGGGGGCAGGGGATACGCAGTATTTT. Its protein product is CASSIHGLAGAGDTQYF.

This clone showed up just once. The CDR3 DNA reads TGCGCCCCCGGGACACGAGACCGGAACACTGAAGCTTTCTTT. Translating it yields CAPGTRDRNTEAFF. The rearrangement links TRBV23-1 to TRBJ1-1; weak D call: TRBD1 (6 bases). TRBV23-1 belongs to the ORF category, with a function that is uncertain. V was trimmed by 11 bases and J by 1 base, leaving 17 bases between them. The CDR3 has 14 residues.

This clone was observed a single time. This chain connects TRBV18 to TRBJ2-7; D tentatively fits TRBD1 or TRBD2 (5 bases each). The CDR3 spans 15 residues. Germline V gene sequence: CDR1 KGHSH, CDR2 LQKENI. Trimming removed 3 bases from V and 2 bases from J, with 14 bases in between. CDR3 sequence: CASSPRAWGPYEQYF. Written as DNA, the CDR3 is TGTGCCAGCTCACCCAGGGCTTGGGGACCCTACGAGCAGTACTTC.

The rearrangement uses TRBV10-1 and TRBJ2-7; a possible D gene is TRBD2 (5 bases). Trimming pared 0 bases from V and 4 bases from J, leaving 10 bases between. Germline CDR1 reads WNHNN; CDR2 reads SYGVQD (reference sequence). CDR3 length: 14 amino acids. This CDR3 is CASSESRAPYEQYF. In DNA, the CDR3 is TGCGCCAGCAGTGAGTCGCGGGCGCCATACGAGCAGTACTTC.

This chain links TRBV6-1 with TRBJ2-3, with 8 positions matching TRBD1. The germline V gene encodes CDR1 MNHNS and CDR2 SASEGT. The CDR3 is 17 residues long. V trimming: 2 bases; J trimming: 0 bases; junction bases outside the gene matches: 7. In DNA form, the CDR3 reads TGTGCCAGCAGTGAACGGGCAGGGGGCCTTAGCACAGATACGCAGTATTTT. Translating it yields CASSERAGGLSTDTQYF.

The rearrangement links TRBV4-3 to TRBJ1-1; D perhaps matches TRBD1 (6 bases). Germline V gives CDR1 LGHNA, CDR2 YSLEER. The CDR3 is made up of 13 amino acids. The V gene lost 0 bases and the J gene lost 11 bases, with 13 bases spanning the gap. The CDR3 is CASSQDPGVRAFF. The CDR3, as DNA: TGCGCCAGCAGCCAAGATCCAGGGGTTAGGGCTTTCTTT.

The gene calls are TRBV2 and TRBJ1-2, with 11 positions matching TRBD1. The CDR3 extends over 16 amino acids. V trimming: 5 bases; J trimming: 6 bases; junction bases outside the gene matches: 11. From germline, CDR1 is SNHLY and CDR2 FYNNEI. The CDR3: CASSSLTGTGGNGYTF. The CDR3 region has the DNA TGTGCCAGCAGTTCCCTTACCGGGACAGGGGGAAATGGCTACACCTTC.

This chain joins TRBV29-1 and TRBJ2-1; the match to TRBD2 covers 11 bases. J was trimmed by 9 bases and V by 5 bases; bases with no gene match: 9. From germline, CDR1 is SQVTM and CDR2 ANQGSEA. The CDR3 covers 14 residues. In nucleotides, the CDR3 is TGCAGCGTTCAACTAGCGGGGGTTTCAATTGAGCAGTTCTTC. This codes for CSVQLAGVSIEQFF.

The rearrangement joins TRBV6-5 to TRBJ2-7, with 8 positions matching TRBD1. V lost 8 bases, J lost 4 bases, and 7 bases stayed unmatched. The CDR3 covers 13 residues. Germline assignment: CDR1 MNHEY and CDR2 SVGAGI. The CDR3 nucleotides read TGTGCCAGCTCACAGGGGGAACTGTACGAGCAGTACTTC. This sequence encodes CASSQGELYEQYF.

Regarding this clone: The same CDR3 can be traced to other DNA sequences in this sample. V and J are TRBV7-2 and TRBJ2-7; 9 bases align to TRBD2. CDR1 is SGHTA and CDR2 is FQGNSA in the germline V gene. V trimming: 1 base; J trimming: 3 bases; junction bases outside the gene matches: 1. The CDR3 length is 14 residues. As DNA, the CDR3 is TGTGCCAGCAGCTTAGGTAGCGGGAGCTACGAGCAGTACTTC. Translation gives CASSLGSGSYEQYF. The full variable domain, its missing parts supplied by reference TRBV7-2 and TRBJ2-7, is GAGVSQSPSNKVTEKGKDVELRCDPISGHTALYWYRQSLGQGLEFLIYFQGNSAPDKSGLPSDRFSAERTGGSVSTLTIQRTQQEDSAVYLCASSLGSGSYEQYFGPGTRLTVT.

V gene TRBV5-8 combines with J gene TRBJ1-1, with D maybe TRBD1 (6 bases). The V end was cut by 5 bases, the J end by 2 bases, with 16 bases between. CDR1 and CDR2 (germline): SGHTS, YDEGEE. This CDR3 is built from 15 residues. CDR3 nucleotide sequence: TGTGCCAGCAGGAGACAGGCTACCCTCAACACTGAAGCTTTCTTT. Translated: CASRRQATLNTEAFF.

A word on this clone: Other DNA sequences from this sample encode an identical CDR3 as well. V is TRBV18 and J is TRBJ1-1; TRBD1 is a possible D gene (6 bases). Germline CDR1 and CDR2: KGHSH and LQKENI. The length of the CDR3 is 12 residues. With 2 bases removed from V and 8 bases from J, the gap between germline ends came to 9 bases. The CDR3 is CASSPDRTEAFF. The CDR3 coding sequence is TGTGCCAGCTCACCAGACAGGACAGAAGCTTTCTTT.

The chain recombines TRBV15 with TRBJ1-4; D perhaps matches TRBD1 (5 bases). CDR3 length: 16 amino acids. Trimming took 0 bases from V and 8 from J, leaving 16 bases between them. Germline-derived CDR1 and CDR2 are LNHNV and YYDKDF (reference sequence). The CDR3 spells CATSRDYGAGEEKLFF. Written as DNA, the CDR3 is TGTGCCACCAGCAGAGATTACGGGGCCGGGGAAGAAAAACTGTTTTTT.

The CDR3 region has the DNA TGTGCCAGCAGTTCCGGACAGGCCCACTTAACAAATGAGCAGTTCTTC. Protein: CASSSGQAHLTNEQFF. This chain joins TRBV27 and TRBJ2-1; 7 bases are a match to TRBD1. The CDR3 loop spans 16 amino acids. Germline-derived CDR1 and CDR2 are MNHEY and SMNVEV (reference sequence). The J segment lost 7 bases and the V segment lost 4 bases, leaving 13 bases of the junction unmatched.

The CDR3 nucleotides are TGTGCCACCGGCCGGTCTAGCGGGAGGGAGCAGTTCTTC. The encoded protein is CATGRSSGREQFF. The V gene is TRBV11-2, the J gene TRBJ2-1, with TRBD2 matching over 11 bases. The CDR3 length is 13 residues. J lost 10 bases, V lost 10 bases, and 9 bases had no gene match. Germline V lookup: CDR1 SGHAT, CDR2 FQNNGV.

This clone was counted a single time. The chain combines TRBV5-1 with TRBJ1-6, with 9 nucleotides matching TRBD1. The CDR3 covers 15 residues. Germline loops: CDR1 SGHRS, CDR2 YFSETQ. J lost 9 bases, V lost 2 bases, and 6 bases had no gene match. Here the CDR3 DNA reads TGCGCCAGCAGCTTACAGGGGGCGTCAAGTTCACCCCTCCACTTT. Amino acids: CASSLQGASSSPLHF.

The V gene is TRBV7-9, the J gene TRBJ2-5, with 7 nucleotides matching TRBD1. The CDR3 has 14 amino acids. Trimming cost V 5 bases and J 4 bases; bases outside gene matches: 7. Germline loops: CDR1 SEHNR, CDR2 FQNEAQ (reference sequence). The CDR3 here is CASSRTTGRETQYF. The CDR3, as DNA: TGTGCCAGCAGCCGGACGACAGGGCGAGAGACCCAGTACTTC.

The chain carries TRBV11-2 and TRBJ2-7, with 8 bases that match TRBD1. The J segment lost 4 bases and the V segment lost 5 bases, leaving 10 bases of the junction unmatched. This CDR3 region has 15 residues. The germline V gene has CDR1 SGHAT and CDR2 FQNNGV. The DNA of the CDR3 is TGTGCCAGCAGCCCTACGGGGACAGGACGATACGAGCAGTACTTC. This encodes CASSPTGTGRYEQYF.

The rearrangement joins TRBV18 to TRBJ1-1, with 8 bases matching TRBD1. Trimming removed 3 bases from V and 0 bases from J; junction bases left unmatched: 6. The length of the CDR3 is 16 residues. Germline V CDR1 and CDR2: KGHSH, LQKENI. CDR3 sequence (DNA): TGTGCCAGCTCACCGGGCAGGGGGCAAATGAACACTGAAGCTTTCTTT. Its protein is CASSPGRGQMNTEAFF.

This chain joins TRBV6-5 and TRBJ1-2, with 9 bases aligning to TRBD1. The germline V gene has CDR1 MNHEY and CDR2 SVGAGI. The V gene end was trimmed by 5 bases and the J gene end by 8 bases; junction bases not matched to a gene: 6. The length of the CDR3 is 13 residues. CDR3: CASSKGQGAGYTF. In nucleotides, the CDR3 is TGTGCCAGCAGTAAGGGACAGGGAGCCGGCTACACCTTC.

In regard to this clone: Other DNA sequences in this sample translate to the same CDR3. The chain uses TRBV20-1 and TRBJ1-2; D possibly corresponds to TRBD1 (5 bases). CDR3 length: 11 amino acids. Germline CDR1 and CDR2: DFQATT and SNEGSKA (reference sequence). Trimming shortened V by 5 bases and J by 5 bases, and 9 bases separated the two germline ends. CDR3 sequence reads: CSARGGYGYTF. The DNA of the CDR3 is TGCAGTGCTCGGGGGGGATATGGCTACACCTTC.

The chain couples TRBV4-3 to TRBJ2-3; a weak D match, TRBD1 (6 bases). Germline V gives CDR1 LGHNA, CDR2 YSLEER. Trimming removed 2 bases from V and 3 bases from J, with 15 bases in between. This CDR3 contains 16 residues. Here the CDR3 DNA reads TGCGCCAGCAGCCAAATTTCTACAGGGTGGACAGATACGCAGTATTTT. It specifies CASSQISTGWTDTQYF.